This T cell receptor beta chain was documented in a study of cytomegalovirus exposure and HLA in healthy donors. Points from the study as a whole: The likely origin of a cluster of highly shared sequence variants was a sequencing artifact. TCR beta sequences numbering over 15,000 were associated with HLA alleles at 0.05 false discovery rate in a later analysis. As a later analysis showed, several of the most significant clusters appeared to be linked to common viral pathogens. Presence/absence analyses treated sequencing depth as roughly uniform across donors.

CDR3 length: 15 residues. Per the germline V gene, CDR1 is SGHRS and CDR2 is YFSETQ. The V gene end was trimmed by 5 bases and the J gene end by 7 bases; junction bases not matched to a gene: 8. Both 60 Vbeta primers and 13 Jbeta primers went into the PCR. Sequenced by immunoSEQ multiplex PCR; TCRdb stores in-frame clones only, minus some. The sample contains roughly 110,000 clones, approximately 79% of which appear only once. As regards this clone: Its antigen is undetermined.

This TCR came from a man aged 55 to 70 in good health and CMV-seronegative. The chain employs TRBV5-1 and TRBJ1-4; 10 bases line up with TRBD1. Sequencing was performed on PBMCs. For the CDR3, the DNA is TGCGCCAGCAGTAGTTCCGGACAGGGGGGTGAAAAACTGTTTTTT. The encoded protein is CASSSSGQGGEKLFF.